A selection of T cell receptor beta chains follows, all from one sample in a study of blood T cell repertoires in COVID-19. Sequencing was performed with immunoSEQ multiplex PCR; in TCRdb, only in-frame clones are kept and a portion is missing. The sample includes more than 300,000 clones, around 87% of them seen just once. Sequencing used peripheral blood. These receptors originate from a woman in her twenties or thirties with COVID-19, enrolled during active disease. CDR3s include the opening cysteine and the closing phenylalanine or tryptophan. A D gene is named only where the DNA matches it firmly. Clone size is not always given. Where it is, it says once, few, many or a class for expanded clones.

J: TRBJ2-2
D: NA
size: NA
V: TRBV19
CDR3: CASKRGGNTGELFF
DNA: TGTGCCAGTAAAAGGGGTGGGAACACCGGGGAGCTGTTTTTT

J: TRBJ2-1
D: TRBD1
size: NA
V: TRBV24-1
CDR3: CATSKDRGSYNEQFF
DNA: TGTGCCACCAGTAAGGACAGGGGTTCCTACAATGAGCAGTTCTTC

J: TRBJ1-2
D: NA
size: NA
V: TRBV7-9
CDR3: CASSLAQDTLYGYTF
DNA: TGTGCCAGCAGCTTAGCACAGGACACCCTCTATGGCTACACCTTC

J: TRBJ2-1
D: TRBD2
size: NA
V: TRBV3-1/TRBV3-2
CDR3: CASSQDPGLAGDHNEQFF
DNA: TGTGCCAGCAGCCAAGATCCCGGACTAGCGGGAGACCACAATGAGCAGTTCTTC

J: TRBJ2-3
D: TRBD2
size: NA
V: TRBV5-6
CDR3: CASSRRKGGRIDTQYF
DNA: TGTGCCAGCAGCCGTAGGAAGGGCGGGAGGATAGATACGCAGTATTTT

J: TRBJ1-6
D: NA
size: NA
V: TRBV3-1/TRBV3-2
CDR3: CASSPPGLKYSPLHF
DNA: TGTGCCAGCAGCCCTCCGGGACTCAAATATTCACCCCTCCACTTT

J: TRBJ2-5
D: TRBD2
size: NA
V: TRBV29-1
CDR3: CSVAGTSGRETQYF
DNA: TGCAGCGTTGCCGGGACTAGCGGGAGAGAGACCCAGTACTTC

J: TRBJ2-1
D: TRBD1
size: once
V: TRBV7-9
CDR3: CASSSRDRYNEQFF
DNA: TGTGCCAGCAGCTCTCGGGACAGATACAATGAGCAGTTCTTC

J: TRBJ2-3
D: TRBD2
size: few
V: TRBV6-2/TRBV6-3
CDR3: CASSYTSGSTDTQYF
DNA: TGTGCCAGCAGTTACACTAGCGGGAGCACAGATACGCAGTATTTT

J: TRBJ2-5
D: NA
size: once
V: TRBV28
CDR3: CASSPPPLVETQYF
DNA: TGTGCCAGCAGTCCGCCCCCTCTAGTGGAGACCCAGTACTTC

J: TRBJ2-1
D: TRBD2
size: NA
V: TRBV6-2/TRBV6-3
CDR3: CASSLAGGGPNEQFF
DNA: TGTGCCAGCAGTTTAGCGGGAGGGGGGCCTAATGAGCAGTTCTTC

J: TRBJ2-7
D: NA
size: NA
V: TRBV13
CDR3: CASSRDSPWEQYF
DNA: TGTGCCAGCAGCCGGGACTCTCCTTGGGAGCAGTACTTC

J: TRBJ2-7
D: NA
size: NA
V: TRBV6-5
CDR3: CASSYSPGGPYEQYF
DNA: TGTGCCAGCAGTTACTCCCCCGGAGGACCCTACGAGCAGTACTTC

J: TRBJ2-2
D: TRBD1
size: NA
V: TRBV19
CDR3: CASTKTGESTGELFF
DNA: TGTGCCAGTACCAAGACAGGGGAAAGTACCGGGGAGCTGTTTTTT

J: TRBJ2-2
D: TRBD2
size: NA
V: TRBV10-2
CDR3: CASSEQRESGELFF
DNA: TGCGCCAGCAGTGAACAGCGGGAATCCGGGGAGCTGTTTTTT

J: TRBJ1-1
D: NA
size: NA
V: TRBV9
CDR3: CASSPGWRDTEAFF
DNA: TGTGCCAGCAGCCCGGGTTGGAGGGACACTGAAGCTTTCTTT

J: TRBJ2-5
D: NA
size: NA
V: TRBV5-4
CDR3: CASSWAGETQYF
DNA: TGTGCCAGCAGCTGGGCAGGCGAGACCCAGTACTTC

J: TRBJ1-3
D: TRBD1
size: NA
V: TRBV4-1
CDR3: CASSQTGVSGNTIYF
DNA: TGCGCCAGCAGCCAGACAGGGGTCTCTGGAAACACCATATATTTT

J: TRBJ2-1
D: TRBD2
size: NA
V: TRBV18
CDR3: CASSREGSGRTNEQFF
DNA: TGTGCCAGCTCACGGGAAGGAAGCGGGAGGACCAATGAGCAGTTCTTC

J: TRBJ1-2
D: NA
size: NA
V: TRBV18
CDR3: CASSPGVEAVGGYTF
DNA: TGTGCCAGCTCACCAGGAGTGGAGGCCGTCGGCGGCTACACCTTC

J: TRBJ1-2
D: NA
size: NA
V: TRBV9
CDR3: CASSAPNVPRGYGYTF
DNA: TGTGCCAGCAGCGCCCCAAATGTCCCCCGGGGCTATGGCTACACCTTC

J: TRBJ2-5
D: NA
size: NA
V: TRBV7-9
CDR3: CASSLGALRTQYF
DNA: TGTGCCAGCAGCTTAGGAGCGTTACGGACCCAGTACTTC

J: TRBJ2-1
D: TRBD1
size: NA
V: TRBV28
CDR3: CASSLSGQGSYNEQFF
DNA: TGTGCCAGCAGTTTATCCGGACAGGGGTCCTACAATGAGCAGTTCTTC

J: TRBJ2-7
D: TRBD2
size: NA
V: TRBV20-1
CDR3: CSASWTSGNYEQYF
DNA: TGCAGTGCTAGTTGGACTAGCGGGAACTACGAGCAGTACTTC

J: TRBJ1-5
D: NA
size: NA
V: TRBV5-8
CDR3: CASTLGGYQPQHF
DNA: TGTGCCAGCACCCTGGGAGGTTACCAGCCCCAGCATTTT

J: TRBJ2-3
D: TRBD2
size: NA
V: TRBV4-1
CDR3: CASSITGTSGTRADTQYF
DNA: TGCGCCAGCAGCATAACAGGAACTAGCGGGACGAGGGCAGATACGCAGTATTTT

J: TRBJ1-5
D: NA
size: once
V: TRBV6-5
CDR3: CASSPTGNSNQPQHF
DNA: TGTGCCAGCAGCCCGACAGGCAATAGCAATCAGCCCCAGCATTTT

J: TRBJ2-1
D: NA
size: once
V: TRBV14
CDR3: CASSQRGSMRSAYNEQFF
DNA: TGTGCCAGCAGCCAAAGGGGTAGTATGCGTTCGGCCTACAATGAGCAGTTCTTC

J: TRBJ2-1
D: TRBD2
size: NA
V: TRBV5-4
CDR3: CASSLTSGWEGEQFF
DNA: TGTGCCAGCAGCTTAACTAGCGGTTGGGAGGGTGAGCAGTTCTTC

J: TRBJ2-2
D: NA
size: NA
V: TRBV7-2
CDR3: CASSLVRGTYTGELFF
DNA: TGTGCCAGCAGCTTAGTTAGGGGAACGTACACCGGGGAGCTGTTTTTT

J: TRBJ1-2
D: NA
size: NA
V: TRBV7-8
CDR3: CASSIQGANYGYTF
DNA: TGTGCCAGCAGCATACAGGGAGCTAACTATGGCTACACCTTC

J: TRBJ1-2
D: TRBD1
size: NA
V: TRBV6-5
CDR3: CASSYWGTGYYGYTF
DNA: TGTGCCAGCAGTTACTGGGGGACAGGGTACTATGGCTACACCTTC

J: TRBJ2-5
D: TRBD2
size: NA
V: TRBV12-5
CDR3: CASGLGEGPGETQYF
DNA: TGTGCTAGTGGTTTGGGGGAGGGGCCCGGAGAGACCCAGTACTTC

J: TRBJ2-6
D: TRBD1
size: NA
V: TRBV7-2
CDR3: CASSLVRGTGSGANVLTF
DNA: TGTGCCAGCAGCTTAGTTCGTGGGACAGGTTCTGGGGCCAACGTCCTGACTTTC

J: TRBJ1-1
D: NA
size: few
V: TRBV18
CDR3: CASSPPSGGTEAFF
DNA: TGTGCCAGCTCACCACCCTCTGGGGGGACTGAAGCTTTCTTT

J: TRBJ2-1
D: TRBD1
size: NA
V: TRBV19
CDR3: CASSMYGGQGYNEQFF
DNA: TGTGCCAGTAGTATGTATGGTGGACAGGGGTACAATGAGCAGTTCTTC

J: TRBJ1-3
D: TRBD1
size: NA
V: TRBV2
CDR3: CASTRQGIGNTIYF
DNA: TGTGCCAGCACCCGACAGGGAATAGGAAACACCATATATTTT

J: TRBJ2-5
D: NA
size: NA
V: TRBV5-4
CDR3: CASSYNRQETQYF
DNA: TGTGCCAGCAGCTATAACAGGCAAGAGACCCAGTACTTC

J: TRBJ2-5
D: TRBD1
size: NA
V: TRBV5-1
CDR3: CASSSATGKQETQYF
DNA: TGCGCCAGCAGCTCCGCGACAGGGAAGCAAGAGACCCAGTACTTC

J: TRBJ2-1
D: NA
size: NA
V: TRBV6-2/TRBV6-3
CDR3: CASSYSISSNEQFF
DNA: TGTGCCAGCAGTTACTCGATTTCCAGCAATGAGCAGTTCTTC

J: TRBJ2-1
D: TRBD2
size: NA
V: TRBV24-1
CDR3: CATSDTGPTGGLAGVNEQFF
DNA: TGTGCCACCAGTGATACGGGACCTACCGGGGGACTAGCGGGAGTCAATGAGCAGTTCTTC

J: TRBJ1-2
D: NA
size: NA
V: TRBV30
CDR3: CAWRPNTSGYGYTF
DNA: TGTGCCTGGAGACCCAATACATCGGGGTACGGCTACACCTTC

J: TRBJ1-1
D: TRBD1
size: NA
V: TRBV6-4
CDR3: CASRLWDRGGDEAFF
DNA: TGTGCCAGCAGACTGTGGGACAGGGGAGGGGATGAAGCTTTCTTT

J: TRBJ2-1
D: TRBD2
size: NA
V: TRBV11-2
CDR3: CASSRTSFDEQFF
DNA: TGTGCCAGCAGCCGGACTAGCTTCGATGAGCAGTTCTTC

J: TRBJ2-3
D: NA
size: NA
V: TRBV5-1
CDR3: CASSLGLRDTQYF
DNA: TGCGCCAGCAGCTTGGGACTAAGGGATACGCAGTATTTT